A selection of T cell receptor beta chains follows, all from one sample in a study of T cell repertoires in cytomegalovirus infection. TCRdb independently ran MiXCR on the reads; one entry per CDR3 protein. The sample shows roughly 130,000 distinct CDR3 sequences, almost 9% of them seen only once. The source material was PBMCs. Receptors originate from a human donor in good health (CMV status not recorded). Some clones in this sample may be carry-over from other donors' samples. The CDR3 runs from the conserved cysteine through the conserved F or W. A D gene is named only where the DNA matches it firmly. The size of a clone is reported for some rows only, either as once, few or many, or as a class for expanded clones.

D,J,size,V,CDR3,DNA
TRBD1,TRBJ1-1,many,TRBV28,CATDRGKNTEAFF,TGTGCCACCGACAGGGGAAAGAACACTGAAGCTTTCTTT
.,TRBJ1-5,many,TRBV6-6,CASSSGSWQPQHF,TGTGCCAGCAGTTCAGGCAGTTGGCAGCCCCAGCATTTT
.,TRBJ2-7,many,TRBV7-2,CASSLVKRGGEQYF,TGTGCCAGCAGCTTAGTTAAGAGGGGGGGCGAGCAGTACTTC
.,TRBJ1-1,many,TRBV28,CAGADGSPMAEAFF,TGTGCCGGAGCGGACGGCTCCCCTATGGCTGAAGCTTTCTTT
TRBD1,TRBJ1-1,many,TRBV19,CASRTGGTEAFF,TGTGCCAGCAGGACAGGGGGCACTGAAGCTTTCTTT
.,TRBJ2-3,many,TRBV19,CASSPRLTDRSTDTQYF,TGTGCCAGTAGCCCGAGGCTTACGGACAGAAGCACAGATACGCAGTATTTT
TRBD1,TRBJ1-4,many,TRBV7-8,CASSARQGAAEKLFF,TGTGCCAGCAGTGCAAGACAGGGGGCGGCGGAAAAACTGTTTTTT
.,TRBJ2-7,many,TRBV28,CASSPLLGSPYEQYF,TGTGCCAGCAGCCCGCTATTAGGGTCCCCCTACGAGCAGTACTTC
.,TRBJ2-5,.,TRBV5-1,CASSPLSYPRETQYF,TGCGCCAGCAGCCCACTTAGTTACCCGCGAGAGACCCAGTACTTC
TRBD1,TRBJ1-1,few,TRBV15,CATSREQGRTEAFF,TGTGCCACCAGCAGAGAACAGGGGCGGACTGAAGCTTTCTTT
TRBD1,TRBJ1-1,.,TRBV10-3,CAISLRDSEAFF,TGTGCCATCAGCCTACGGGACAGCGAAGCTTTCTTT
.,TRBJ2-1,many,TRBV4-1,CASSRPLSGDSYNEQFF,TGCGCCAGCAGCCGACCTTTAAGCGGAGACTCCTACAATGAGCAGTTCTTC
TRBD1,TRBJ1-1,once,TRBV12-3/TRBV12-4,CASSLRDSGGTEAFF,TGTGCCAGCAGTTTACGGGACAGCGGAGGAACTGAAGCTTTCTTT
.,TRBJ2-4,few,TRBV6-5,CASSYSELAKNIQYF,TGTGCCAGCAGTTACTCCGAGCTTGCCAAAAACATTCAGTACTTC
.,TRBJ1-1,.,TRBV12-3/TRBV12-4,CTSSYDTEAFF,TGTACCAGCAGCTACGACACTGAAGCTTTCTTT
.,TRBJ1-1,many,TRBV2,CASSYIRDGEAFF,TGTGCCAGCAGTTACATTCGTGACGGTGAAGCTTTCTTT
TRBD1,TRBJ2-2,many,TRBV28,CASSSRQGITGELFF,TGTGCCAGCAGTTCAAGACAGGGGATTACCGGGGAGCTGTTTTTT
.,TRBJ1-5,many,TRBV10-3,CAISDRSQPQHF,TGTGCCATCAGTGATCGGAGTCAGCCCCAGCATTTT
.,TRBJ2-3,many,TRBV24-1,CAIGTPADTQYF,TGTGCCATAGGGACACCGGCGGATACGCAGTATTTT
.,TRBJ1-1,many,TRBV12-3/TRBV12-4,CASSDLKGGSTFF,TGTGCCAGCAGTGACCTTAAAGGGGGATCGACTTTCTTT
TRBD1,TRBJ1-2,many,TRBV28,CASRKQGTLSAYTF,TGTGCCAGCAGAAAACAGGGGACCCTCTCTGCCTACACCTTC
TRBD2,TRBJ2-3,many,TRBV6-4,CASSSTSGGSTDTQYF,TGTGCCAGCAGTTCCACTAGCGGGGGCTCCACAGATACGCAGTATTTT
.,TRBJ1-6,.,TRBV7-9,CASRGGLSNSPLHF,TGTGCCAGCAGAGGGGGACTGAGTAATTCACCCCTCCACTTT
.,TRBJ1-2,few,TRBV11-2,CASSPLRGNYGYTF,TGTGCCAGCAGCCCTCTTCGGGGGAACTATGGCTACACCTTC
.,TRBJ2-2,.,TRBV6-5,CASSLTRQLNTGELFF,TGTGCCAGCAGTTTAACGAGACAATTGAACACCGGGGAGCTGTTTTTT
.,TRBJ1-1,.,TRBV29-1,CSVAAGSRAFF,TGCAGCGTTGCGGCGGGATCACGGGCTTTCTTT
.,TRBJ2-1,few,TRBV20-1,CSARDGERVGDEQFF,TGCAGTGCTAGAGATGGCGAGAGGGTAGGCGATGAGCAGTTCTTC
.,TRBJ2-4,many,TRBV7-2,CASSLLGPGNIQYF,TGTGCCAGCAGCTTATTAGGACCGGGCAACATTCAGTACTTC
TRBD1,TRBJ1-1,few,TRBV20-1,CSASPGTAQGAFF,TGCAGTGCTAGTCCCGGGACAGCCCAGGGGGCTTTCTTT
.,TRBJ1-5,many,TRBV7-2,CASSPWPRGESNQPQHF,TGTGCCAGCAGCCCCTGGCCGAGGGGGGAAAGCAATCAGCCCCAGCATTTT
.,TRBJ1-1,many,TRBV12-3/TRBV12-4,CASTETGTNTEAFF,TGTGCCAGCACCGAGACAGGCACGAACACTGAAGCTTTCTTT
.,TRBJ2-3,few,TRBV29-1,CSVEDSVGRTQYF,TGCAGCGTTGAAGATTCGGTTGGGCGAACGCAGTATTTT
.,TRBJ2-3,many,TRBV5-4,CASSLGPGTVDTQYF,TGTGCCAGCAGCTTGGGCCCTGGGACGGTAGATACGCAGTATTTT
.,TRBJ1-1,many,TRBV7-2,CASSSGDHAEAFF,TGTGCCAGCAGCTCCGGGGATCACGCTGAAGCTTTCTTT
.,TRBJ2-7,.,TRBV5-4,CASSRGRGASYEQYF,TGTGCCAGCAGCAGGGGGCGGGGGGCCTCCTACGAGCAGTACTTC
.,TRBJ1-6,.,TRBV20-1,CSAGARVNSYNSPLHF,TGCAGTGCTGGAGCCAGGGTTAATTCCTATAATTCACCCCTCCACTTT
.,TRBJ2-5,many,TRBV7-8,CASSTPIVQETQYF,TGTGCCAGCTCCACCCCGATCGTACAAGAGACCCAGTACTTC
.,TRBJ2-5,many,TRBV20-1,CSARDVFQETQYF,TGCAGTGCGAGAGATGTCTTCCAAGAGACCCAGTACTTC
.,TRBJ1-4,.,TRBV3-1,CASSQGGRPNEKLFF,TGTGCCAGCAGCCAGGGAGGTAGGCCTAATGAAAAACTGTTTTTT
.,TRBJ1-5,.,TRBV15,CATSRDHQPQHF,TGTGCCACCAGCAGAGATCATCAGCCCCAGCATTTT
TRBD1,TRBJ2-7,.,TRBV20-1,CSVYRGSGEQYF,TGCAGTGTCTACAGGGGTTCAGGCGAGCAGTACTTC
.,TRBJ1-4,many,TRBV25-1,CASSDPGLTNEKLFF,TGTGCCAGCAGTGACCCAGGGCTAACTAATGAAAAACTGTTTTTT
.,TRBJ2-5,many,TRBV20-1,CSAPRDGQETQYF,TGCAGTGCTCCACGGGACGGCCAAGAGACCCAGTACTTC